The sequence of this T cell receptor beta chain was determined in a study of blood T cells in healthy people across ages (dated by TCRdb to between 2015 and 2016). Regarding the study in general: In model experiments, template switching captured roughly one uniquely barcoded TCR beta cDNA molecule for every two T cells. Using deep sequencing normalized with unique cDNA molecular identifiers, the study measured how TCR beta repertoire diversity changes with age. Four age groups were formed from the donors: young (average approximately 15 years), middle-aged (approximately 40), aged (about 62) and long-lived (more than 75). Donors of different ages were randomly distributed across sequencing lanes to avoid experimental bias. The study analyzed two additional independent replicas of 1 million unique cDNA reads from the same blood draw for two donors, one aged 18 to 30 and one aged 80 or older.

Comments on this clonotype: Its specific antigen is unknown. A junction end diverges from the germline sequence, so it may reflect a read error.

The donors were roughly 39 Caucasian individuals from Russia, aged roughly 6 to 100 years, who were systemically healthy. Each donor gave approximately 9.3 milliliters of peripheral blood, collected into EDTA-treated Vacutainer tubes. PBMCs were isolated by Ficoll-Paque density-gradient centrifugation, with at least 6.5 million obtained per sample. Total RNA, at least 5 micrograms per sample, was extracted from PBMCs with Trizol reagent. Naive CD45RAhigh/CD27high T cell percentages were measured by flow cytometry on a PBMC aliquot from every donor. The method behind the library was 5' RACE. Sequenced on an Illumina HiSeq 2500. The second PCR ran for roughly 7 to 12 cycles and used a J-beta primer mix along with a sample-barcoded 5' primer. A template-switch 5' adaptor carrying 12 random nucleotides introduced a unique molecular identifier onto each TCR beta cDNA molecule. Each sample yielded at least 3 million CDR3-containing paired-end reads. First-strand cDNA synthesis was performed from all RNA using the Mint cDNA synthesis kit, with priming by a TRBC-specific oligonucleotide. Following uracil-DNA glycosylase treatment, all cDNA underwent a first 18-cycle PCR with the universal primers M1SS and BC2_uni_R. In the original analysis: For normalization, 1 million high-quality reads, each with a distinct molecular identifier, were randomly selected from each sample. Instead of being binned into consensus sequences, reads that shared molecular identifiers were thrown out. MiTCR, set to a Q25 quality threshold and the strictest error-elimination algorithm, was used for CDR3 identification, clonotype clustering and error correction. A nonparametric unseen species model with Euler transformation was used to estimate a lower bound on total TCR beta diversity. TCRdb redid the processing of the public reads, applying fastp at Q25 and MiXCR, and retained in-frame beta chains. All rows with the same CDR3 protein become a single entry with the most common DNA and genes. Here the V and J calls rest on TCRdb's processing, not on the authors' analysis. Counted in this sample were 1.5 million to 2 million distinct CDR3 sequences; about 28% of them appeared once. Jointly, the top ten make up 6.5% to 8.5% of the sample.

The germline V gene (reference sequence) sets CDR1 to LGHDT and CDR2 to YNNKEL. The CDR3, from cysteine to phenylalanine, totals 16 residues. The read is trimmed to its CDR3 DNA, 48 bases read in frame from base 1. The study at large found these results: Observed TCR beta diversity per million T cells fell roughly linearly with age, and a significant reduction was already apparent by age around 44. Compared with the aged group, more naive CD4+ T cells, fewer expanded clones and increased TCR diversity were shown by the long-lived group, suggesting age selection. Because the CMV infection status of the donors was unknown, age-related changes in expanded clonotypes may potentially have been confounded. There was a strong correlation between observed TCR beta diversity and the percentage of naive T cells measured by flow cytometry. Estimates of total diversity from one million sequenced T cells were regarded as lower bounds and underestimates. Because profiling used bulk unsorted PBMCs, naive and antigen-experienced compartments could not be compared conclusively.

Sequencing was done on a sample of blood. This clonotype was sampled from a woman in her thirties in good health. This sequence uses TRBV3-1 and TRBJ2-1, with 7 bases in between that match TRBD2. The DNA is as follows: TGTGCCAGCAGCCAAGCCGGCGGGAGCGCCTACAATAAGCAGTTCTTC. Protein translation: CASSQAGGSAYNKQFF.